One and the same sample provided the 24 T cell receptor beta chains below, sequenced in a study of blood T cell repertoires in COVID-19. The data were produced by immunoSEQ multiplex PCR, yet TCRdb's version contains in-frame clones alone and is incomplete. The data contain 250,000 or so clones, around 89% of them singletons. Sequenced sample: peripheral blood. These receptors were taken from a woman between 55 and 75 years old with COVID-19, enrolled during active disease.

This clone has a single count. The CDR3: CASSYYGGAENTEAFF. CDR3 bases: TGTGCCAGCAGTTATTACGGAGGAGCGGAGAACACTGAAGCTTTCTTT. The chain combines TRBV6-6 with TRBJ1-1; D is uncertain. Trimming shortened V by 3 bases and J by 1 base, and 15 bases separated the two germline ends. Per the germline V gene, CDR1 is MNHNY and CDR2 is SVGAGI (reference sequence). The CDR3 totals 16 residues.

This chain joins TRBV5-1 and TRBJ1-4; TRBD1 agrees at 7 bases. Germline V gives CDR1 SGHRS, CDR2 YFSETQ. The CDR3 totals 16 residues. V was clipped by 2 bases and J by 6 bases; unmatched bases: 10. The CDR3 loop is CASSLDRTGADEKLFF. CDR3 nucleotide sequence: TGCGCCAGCAGCTTAGATCGGACAGGCGCTGATGAAAAACTGTTTTTT.

The rearrangement joins TRBV5-6 to TRBJ1-5, with 12 bases that match TRBD1. The CDR3 runs 15 residues. With V trimmed by 4 bases and J by 7 bases, 6 bases remained unmatched. The V gene's germline CDR1 is SGHDT and CDR2 YYEEEE. The CDR3: CASSAGTGGHQPQHF. The CDR3, as DNA: TGTGCCAGCAGCGCGGGGACAGGGGGCCACCAGCCCCAGCATTTT.

The gene calls are TRBV4-3 and TRBJ2-7, with unresolved D. Between the trimmed V and J ends, which lost 0 bases and 3 bases, there was a span of 6 bases. Germline CDR1 and CDR2: LGHNA and YSLEER. The CDR3 loop spans 13 amino acids. In DNA, the CDR3 is TGCGCCAGCAGCCAAGATCTCGGCTACGAGCAGTACTTC. Its protein is CASSQDLGYEQYF.

J is TRBJ1-1 and V is TRBV9, with 11 bases that match TRBD1. V dropped 2 bases and J dropped 4; count of bases not matched to a gene: 7. The CDR3 consists of 16 residues. Germline CDR1 reads SGDLS; CDR2 reads YYNGEE. CDR3 region: CASSVGTGGVFTEAFF. As DNA, the CDR3 is TGTGCCAGCAGCGTCGGGACAGGGGGAGTTTTCACTGAAGCTTTCTTT.

The rearrangement uses TRBV25-1 and TRBJ1-6, with no clear D. V lost 2 bases to trimming and J lost 8 bases, with 10 bases between them. Germline-derived CDR1 and CDR2 are MGHDK and SYGVNS. This CDR3 is built from 14 residues. The CDR3 protein is CASSEVERDSPLHF. CDR3 DNA: TGTGCCAGCAGTGAAGTGGAGCGGGATTCACCCCTCCACTTT.

The chain carries TRBV6-5 and TRBJ1-5; 9 bases agree with TRBD1. In germline, CDR1 is MNHEY, CDR2 SVGAGI. The CDR3 spans 13 residues. V dropped 6 bases and J dropped 6; count of bases not matched to a gene: 3. CDR3 loop: CASSLQGAQPQHF. In nucleotides, the CDR3 is TGTGCCAGCAGCCTACAGGGGGCTCAGCCCCAGCATTTT.

This rearrangement joins TRBV7-2 to TRBJ2-7; the match to TRBD1 covers 8 bases. The germline V gene encodes CDR1 SGHTA and CDR2 FQGNSA. The CDR3 runs 16 residues. J gave up 4 bases and V 5 bases, and 13 bases lay outside the gene matches. CDR3 sequence reads: CASSPRSPGGTYEQYF. CDR3 sequence (DNA): TGTGCCAGCAGCCCACGGTCACCAGGGGGCACTTACGAGCAGTACTTC.

The gene calls are TRBV9 and TRBJ2-5; 13 bases match TRBD2. This CDR3 comprises 16 residues. CDR1 and CDR2 from the germline V gene are SGDLS and YYNGEE. J was trimmed by 5 bases and V by 3 bases; bases with no gene match: 7. CDR3 sequence reads: CASSGGTSGVSETQYF. CDR3 sequence (DNA): TGTGCCAGCAGCGGCGGGACTAGCGGGGTATCGGAGACCCAGTACTTC.

The V gene is TRBV5-6, the J gene TRBJ1-6; D not resolved. V dropped 2 bases and J dropped 10 bases, with 10 bases sitting between them. The CDR3 is made up of 13 amino acids. Germline V gene lookup returns CDR1 SGHDT and CDR2 YYEEEE. The CDR3 DNA reads as TGTGCCAGCAGCTTAGGAGGGAGATCACCCCTCCACTTT. This encodes CASSLGGRSPLHF.

This chain joins TRBV7-2 and TRBJ1-2; 10 nucleotides align to TRBD1. Germline assignment: CDR1 SGHTA and CDR2 FQGNSA. V was pared by 5 bases and J by 8 bases, with 11 bases of the junction left unmatched. The CDR3 runs 15 residues. The CDR3 spells CASSPTRQGAMGYTF. As DNA, the CDR3 is TGTGCCAGCAGCCCAACCAGACAGGGGGCGATGGGCTACACCTTC.

This clone appeared a few times. The rearrangement uses TRBV7-2 and TRBJ1-3; no reliable D call. V shed 5 bases and J shed 4 bases, with 12 bases lying between them. This CDR3 is 14 amino acids long. Germline CDR1 is SGHTA and CDR2 is FQGNSA. Here the CDR3 reads CASSLKLAGNTIYF. Here the CDR3 DNA reads TGTGCCAGCAGCCTAAAACTTGCCGGAAACACCATATATTTT.

The V gene is TRBV9, the J gene TRBJ2-2, with D tentatively TRBD2 (5 bases). Germline CDR1 SGDLS, CDR2 YYNGEE. Trimming took off 7 bases at V and 7 bases at J, with 8 bases between the two ends. The CDR3 sequence is 11 residues long. The CDR3 DNA follows: TGTGCCAGCCGCCGGGGCGGGGAGCTGTTTTTT. Translating gives CASRRGGELFF. Filled out from reference TRBV9 and TRBJ2-2, the complete variable domain reads DSGVTQTPKHLITATGQRVTLRCSPRSGDLSVYWYQQSLDQGLQFLIQYYNGEERAKGNILERFSAQQFPDLHSELNLSSLELGDSALYFCASRRGGELFFGEGSRLTVL.

V usage is TRBV6-5 and J usage is TRBJ1-1; 7 positions agree with TRBD1. With V trimmed by 2 bases and J by 0 bases, 6 bases remained unmatched. CDR1 and CDR2 (germline): MNHEY, SVGAGI. The length of the CDR3 is 16 residues. CDR3 loop: CASSYQQGGLNTEAFF. The CDR3 nucleotides read TGTGCCAGCAGTTACCAGCAGGGGGGATTGAACACTGAAGCTTTCTTT.

The J gene is TRBJ2-4, the V gene TRBV9, with D possibly matching TRBD2 (7 bases). V was pared by 0 bases and J by 0 bases, with 10 bases between. Per germline, CDR1 SGDLS and CDR2 YYNGEE. The CDR3 totals 16 residues. The CDR3 reads CASSVAAGAAKNIQYF. As DNA, the CDR3 is TGTGCCAGCAGCGTAGCTGCGGGGGCAGCCAAAAACATTCAGTACTTC.

The chain joins TRBV18 to TRBJ2-5; D is unresolved. There are 12 residues in the CDR3. Trimming pared 2 bases from V and 3 bases from J, leaving 4 bases between. Germline assignment: CDR1 KGHSH and CDR2 LQKENI. The CDR3 DNA follows: TGTGCCAGCTCACCAACGGAAGAGACCCAGTACTTC. Its protein is CASSPTEETQYF.

The gene calls are TRBV10-3 and TRBJ2-3; maybe TRBD2 (5 bases). Germline values: CDR1 ENHRY, CDR2 SYGVKD. The CDR3 contains 12 residues. V was clipped by 11 bases and J by 2 bases, with 11 bases between them. The DNA of the CDR3 is TGTGCCTCCCGGGGAGACACAGATACGCAGTATTTT. Its protein product is CASRGDTDTQYF.

The gene calls are TRBV11-1 and TRBJ1-3; D perhaps matches TRBD1 (5 bases). Germline values: CDR1 SGHAT, CDR2 FQDESV (reference sequence). V was pared by 5 bases and J by 6 bases, with 17 bases between. The CDR3 is 15 amino acids. The CDR3, as DNA: TGTGCCAGCAGCGCTCCGCGGGGGACCCCAAACACCATATATTTT. Residues: CASSAPRGTPNTIYF.

The CDR3 nucleotides read TGTGCCAGCAGTTATAGACAGGGGCGAAATACGCAGTATTTT. It is translated as CASSYRQGRNTQYF. V gene TRBV6-5 combines with J gene TRBJ2-3; the match to TRBD1 covers 8 bases. Trimming at V came to 3 bases and at J to 7 bases, leaving 6 bases not matched to a gene. The CDR3 consists of 14 residues. CDR1 and CDR2 from the germline V gene are MNHEY and SVGAGI.

J is TRBJ1-2 and V is TRBV6-6; 8 bases line up with TRBD1. The length of the CDR3 is 16 residues. Germline V gene sequence: CDR1 MNHNY, CDR2 SVGAGI (reference sequence). V was pared by 0 bases and J by 0 bases, with 3 bases of the junction left unmatched. CDR3 sequence reads: CASSYSDRVANYGYTF. CDR3 nucleotides: TGTGCCAGCAGTTACTCGGACAGGGTGGCTAACTATGGCTACACCTTC.

The rearrangement joins TRBV6-1 to TRBJ1-2, with TRBD1 matching 7 bases. The CDR3 is 13 amino acids. Germline V lookup: CDR1 MNHNS, CDR2 SASEGT. The V and J ends lost 0 bases and 6 bases, in that order; junction bases with no gene match: 1. In DNA, the CDR3 is TGTGCCAGCAGTGAAGCAGGACAGGATGGCTACACCTTC. This gives the protein CASSEAGQDGYTF.

V and J are TRBV19 and TRBJ2-7; a possible D gene is TRBD1 (6 bases). V was trimmed by 5 bases and J by 0 bases, leaving 11 bases between them. The CDR3 runs to 14 residues. The germline V gene encodes CDR1 LNHDA and CDR2 SQIVND (reference sequence). CDR3 in amino acids: CASSSRQDSYEQYF. CDR3 DNA: TGTGCCAGTAGTTCTCGACAGGACTCCTACGAGCAGTACTTC.

This rearrangement joins TRBV3-1 (or the pseudogene TRBV3-2) to TRBJ1-2; D not certain. CDR3 size: 12 residues. Germline loops: CDR1 LGHDT, CDR2 YNNKEL (reference sequence). V dropped 2 bases and J dropped 7 bases, with 8 bases sitting between them. The CDR3 DNA reads as TGTGCCAGCAGCCAAACTCCATTTGGCTACACCTTC. This codes for CASSQTPFGYTF.

This rearrangement joins TRBV20-1 to TRBJ2-3; D is unclear. The CDR3 totals 10 residues. Germline loops: CDR1 DFQATT, CDR2 SNEGSKA (reference sequence). V was shortened by 6 bases and J by 2 bases, with 3 bases between the two germline ends. The CDR3: CSAHTDTQYF. CDR3 DNA: TGCAGTGCCCACACAGATACGCAGTATTTT.